The T cell receptor (beta chain) described here comes from a study of human T cells and chemical hapten exposure. Study context: Across samples, TCR yields varied, mostly owing to small differences in pooled library volumes.

V dropped 5 bases and J dropped 12; count of bases not matched to a gene: 13. Germline values: CDR1 SEHNR, CDR2 FQNEAQ (reference sequence). The CDR3 covers 15 residues. The time point here: patch test 2, 6 weeks after DPC sensitization. Treatment here: therapeutic diphenylcyclopropenone sensitization with weekly scalp DPC. The study enrolled 18 to 70-year-old alopecia patients suitable for DPC. TCRdb redid the calling of the RACE reads with MiXCR, one entry per CDR3 protein. Of fewer than 95,000 distinct CDR3 sequences in the sample, more than 9.5% were seen once. The TCR originated in a middle-aged man with alopecia areata. Some clones in this sample may be carry-over from other donors' samples. This specimen consisted of whole blood, obtained in connection with sensitization to the hapten diphenylcyclopropenone (DPC). The chain uses TRBV7-9 and TRBJ2-1; 10 nucleotides agree with TRBD2. In nucleotides, the CDR3 is TGTGCCAGCAGCGTTCTAGCGGGAGTTCCGGGTGTGCAGTTCTTC. It translates to CASSVLAGVPGVQFF.